Listed below are T cell receptor beta chains from one sample, sequenced in a study of blood T cell repertoires in COVID-19. Here immunoSEQ multiplex PCR was the method, and the copy in TCRdb shows in-frame clones only, minus some. Of about 89,000 clones detected, over 90% appear once; the ten largest clones hold approximately 4.2%. Sequenced sample: peripheral blood. The receptors come from a human donor with active COVID-19. The donor label of this sample is uncertain. The CDR3 runs from the conserved cysteine through the conserved F or W. The D gene is left open where the match is weak. The size field is filled for only some rows; it gives once, few, many or a size class.

NA TRBJ2-5 NA 13 TRBV3-1/TRBV3-2 CASSQGGQETQYF TGTGCCAGCAGCCAGGGGGGACAAGAGACCCAGTACTTC
NA TRBJ1-2 NA 13 TRBV28 CASSPPGDYGYTF TGTGCCAGCAGTCCCCCGGGTGATTATGGCTACACCTTC
TRBD2 TRBJ2-2 NA 17 TRBV27 CASTPPKAAGGVGELFF TGTGCCAGCACCCCCCCTAAGGCAGCGGGGGGGGTCGGGGAGCTGTTTTTT
TRBD1 TRBJ2-2 NA 15 TRBV19 CASTETGGYTGELFF TGTGCCAGTACCGAGACAGGGGGTTACACCGGGGAGCTGTTTTTT
TRBD2 TRBJ2-2 NA 16 TRBV5-1 CASSLRTSGDTEELFF TGCGCCAGCAGCTTGCGGACTAGCGGGGACACCGAGGAGCTGTTTTTT
TRBD1 TRBJ2-7 NA 13 TRBV27 CASSTSDRDEQYF TGTGCCAGCAGTACCTCTGACAGGGACGAGCAGTACTTC
NA TRBJ2-5 NA 12 TRBV27 CASGRWRETQYF TGTGCCAGCGGGCGTTGGAGGGAGACCCAGTACTTC
TRBD1 TRBJ1-2 NA 13 TRBV5-1 CASSLAGGYGYTF TGCGCCAGCAGCTTGGCAGGGGGCTATGGCTACACCTTC
NA TRBJ2-7 few 15 TRBV6-2/TRBV6-3 CASSTGVLTSYEQYF TGTGCCAGCAGTACAGGCGTCCTTACCTCCTACGAGCAGTACTTC
TRBD1 TRBJ1-4 NA 13 TRBV5-6 CASGGRGQEKLFF TGTGCCAGCGGCGGCAGGGGGCAGGAAAAACTGTTTTTT
TRBD1 TRBJ1-3 NA 16 TRBV18 CASSRRTGTGVNTIYF TGTGCCAGCTCGCGGAGGACCGGGACAGGGGTGAACACCATATATTTT
TRBD2 TRBJ2-5 NA 19 TRBV27 CARDPYRVVPSGSQETQYF TGTGCCAGGGACCCCTACAGGGTCGTACCTAGCGGGTCCCAAGAGACCCAGTACTTC
TRBD1 TRBJ1-1 NA 17 TRBV10-2 CASSDRGKAGGNTEAFF TGCGCCAGCAGCGATAGAGGTAAGGCAGGGGGCAACACTGAAGCTTTCTTT
NA TRBJ2-6 NA 19 TRBV5-1 CASSPAGTRLLAGANVLTF TGCGCCAGCAGCCCGGCCGGGACAAGGTTACTGGCCGGGGCCAACGTCCTGACTTTC
TRBD1 TRBJ2-2 NA 15 TRBV5-1 CASSLGTGNTGELFF TGCGCCAGCAGCTTGGGGACAGGGAACACCGGGGAGCTGTTTTTT
NA TRBJ1-3 NA 16 TRBV19 CARDDRWRPSANTIYF TGTGCCAGGGACGACAGGTGGAGGCCCTCGGCAAACACCATATATTTT
TRBD1 TRBJ2-7 NA 14 TRBV5-4 CASSHGQGRVEQYF TGTGCCAGCAGCCATGGACAGGGGAGGGTCGAGCAGTACTTC
TRBD1 TRBJ1-1 NA 18 TRBV25-1 CASSEGFGQGRANTEAFF TGTGCCAGCAGTGAAGGTTTTGGACAGGGCCGTGCGAACACTGAAGCTTTCTTT
NA TRBJ1-5 NA 17 TRBV5-1 CASTKRVQALGNQPQHF TGCGCCAGCACCAAGCGGGTCCAGGCCCTGGGCAATCAGCCCCAGCATTTT
TRBD1 TRBJ2-7 NA 13 TRBV3-1/TRBV3-2 CASRRDSSYEQYF TGTGCCAGCAGACGGGACAGTTCCTACGAGCAGTACTTC
TRBD1 TRBJ2-7 NA 15 TRBV12-5 CASGGTGQGVHEQYF TGTGCTAGTGGGGGGACGGGACAGGGTGTCCACGAGCAGTACTTC
TRBD1 TRBJ1-5 NA 14 TRBV9 CASSATGMVQPQHF TGTGCCAGCAGCGCGACAGGGATGGTTCAGCCCCAGCATTTT
NA TRBJ2-7 NA 15 TRBV4-1 CASSQVRGGAYEQYF TGCGCCAGCAGCCAAGTTCGTGGTGGAGCCTACGAGCAGTACTTC
NA TRBJ1-3 few 14 TRBV5-1 CASSLAFHGNTIYF TGCGCCAGCAGCTTAGCATTTCATGGAAACACCATATATTTT
NA TRBJ1-3 NA 14 TRBV27 CASRAGDPGNTIYF TGTGCCAGCCGAGCGGGAGACCCAGGAAACACCATATATTTT
NA TRBJ2-1 NA 15 TRBV7-9 CASSSTVLGPNEQFF TGTGCCAGCAGCTCGACCGTCCTTGGGCCCAATGAGCAGTTCTTC
NA TRBJ2-7 NA 13 TRBV7-2 CASSYGQSYEQYF TGTGCCAGCAGCTATGGACAGTCCTACGAGCAGTACTTC
NA TRBJ1-2 few 15 TRBV6-2/TRBV6-3 CASSLKKAVLGGYTF TGTGCCAGCAGTTTGAAAAAGGCCGTACTAGGGGGCTACACCTTC
TRBD2 TRBJ2-2 NA 18 TRBV5-1 CASSLRRPSGRNTGELFF TGCGCCAGCAGCTTACGGCGTCCTAGCGGGAGGAACACCGGGGAGCTGTTTTTT
TRBD1 TRBJ2-1 once 15 TRBV18 CASYKERTGNNEQFF TGTGCCAGCTACAAAGAAAGGACAGGGAATAATGAGCAGTTCTTC
NA TRBJ1-6 once 12 TRBV3-1/TRBV3-2 CASSQDRLPLHF TGTGCCAGCAGCCAAGACAGGCTACCCCTCCACTTT
TRBD1 TRBJ2-7 NA 13 TRBV7-9 CASSSRDSYEQYF TGTGCCAGCAGCTCTAGGGACAGCTACGAGCAGTACTTC
TRBD1 TRBJ1-1 NA 19 TRBV6-1 CASSELQAYRGGRNTEAFF TGTGCCAGCAGTGAACTTCAGGCCTACAGGGGGGGTAGGAACACTGAAGCTTTCTTT
NA TRBJ2-5 NA 14 TRBV6-5 CASSSRPNGETQYF TGTGCCAGCAGTTCTCGGCCAAACGGGGAGACCCAGTACTTC
NA TRBJ1-2 NA 16 TRBV6-1 CASSEVYTGFSGGYTF TGTGCCAGCAGTGAAGTGTATACAGGGTTCTCGGGTGGCTACACCTTC
NA TRBJ2-2 NA 15 TRBV5-1 CASSLNQLSAGELFF TGCGCCAGCAGCTTGAACCAACTTTCGGCCGGGGAGCTGTTTTTT
NA TRBJ1-5 NA 15 TRBV19 CASSIAGDSNQPQHF TGTGCCAGTAGTATAGCGGGAGATAGCAATCAGCCCCAGCATTTT
NA TRBJ2-5 NA 11 TRBV19 CATQGQETQYF TGTGCCACCCAGGGGCAAGAGACCCAGTACTTC
TRBD2 TRBJ2-7 NA 15 TRBV5-1 CASSLESSGGYEQYF TGCGCCAGCAGCTTGGAGTCTAGCGGGGGCTACGAGCAGTACTTC
TRBD1 TRBJ1-1 NA 16 TRBV5-1 CASSLGLTGENTEAFF TGCGCCAGCAGCTTGGGCCTGACAGGGGAGAACACTGAAGCTTTCTTT
NA TRBJ2-2 NA 13 TRBV12-3/TRBV12-4 CASSRTGTGELFF TGTGCCAGCAGCCGTACAGGGACCGGGGAGCTGTTTTTT
NA TRBJ1-2 few 11 TRBV12-3/TRBV12-4 CASSYRDGYTF TGTGCCAGCAGTTACAGGGATGGCTACACCTTC
NA TRBJ1-2 NA 14 TRBV6-5 CASSPGSRGYGYTF TGTGCCAGCAGTCCGGGTAGTCGTGGCTATGGCTACACCTTC
TRBD2 TRBJ2-3 NA 17 TRBV18 CASSSLGAGGVTDTQYF TGTGCCAGCTCTTCCTTAGGTGCGGGAGGTGTCACAGATACGCAGTATTTT
TRBD2 TRBJ2-3 NA 15 TRBV9 CASSETSGIPDTQYF TGTGCCAGCAGCGAAACTAGCGGGATTCCAGATACGCAGTATTTT
TRBD2 TRBJ2-1 NA 16 TRBV3-1/TRBV3-2 CASSQVLRGSYNEQFF TGTGCCAGCAGCCAAGTCTTGCGGGGGTCCTACAATGAGCAGTTCTTC
NA TRBJ1-5 NA 13 TRBV7-2 CASSLQGGQPQHF TGTGCCAGCAGCTTACAGGGTGGACAGCCCCAGCATTTT
TRBD1 TRBJ2-2 NA 15 TRBV6-6 CASMVGQGSGGELFF TGTGCCAGCATGGTCGGACAGGGGAGTGGCGGGGAGCTGTTTTTT
TRBD2 TRBJ2-7 NA 16 TRBV15 CATSRKLAGGSYEQYF TGTGCCACCAGCAGGAAACTAGCGGGGGGGAGCTACGAGCAGTACTTC
NA TRBJ1-5 NA 15 TRBV11-2 CASSLGTALNQPQHF TGTGCCAGCAGCTTAGGGACAGCCCTCAATCAGCCCCAGCATTTT
NA TRBJ2-7 NA 14 TRBV5-1 CASGRQSPSYEQYF TGCGCCAGCGGCCGACAGTCCCCCTCCTACGAGCAGTACTTC
TRBD1 TRBJ1-1 NA 13 TRBV11-3 CASSGMGQGGAFF TGTGCCAGCAGCGGAATGGGACAGGGTGGGGCTTTCTTT
TRBD2 TRBJ2-5 NA 17 TRBV5-1 CASSTGTSGTHGETQYF TGCGCCAGCAGCACCGGGACTAGCGGGACCCACGGGGAGACCCAGTACTTC
TRBD1 TRBJ1-5 NA 15 TRBV6-6 CASSYSRAGGQPQHF TGTGCCAGCAGTTACTCGAGGGCAGGGGGGCAGCCCCAGCATTTT
NA TRBJ1-4 NA 15 TRBV28 CASSPDRLGNEKLFF TGTGCCAGCAGTCCCGACAGGTTGGGGAATGAAAAACTGTTTTTT
NA TRBJ2-7 once 13 TRBV7-9 CASSPDSSYEQYF TGTGCCAGCAGCCCGGACAGTTCCTACGAGCAGTACTTC
NA TRBJ1-1 NA 14 TRBV6-5 CASSPLGHRAEAFF TGTGCCAGCAGCCCATTGGGACACCGAGCGGAAGCTTTCTTT